Each of the 27 T cell receptor beta chains below was sequenced from the same sample in a study of cytomegalovirus exposure and HLA in healthy donors. Amplification used 60 Vbeta primers and 13 Jbeta primers. Using immunoSEQ multiplex PCR, the repertoire was profiled, and TCRdb retains in-frame clones only, with some absent. The data show roughly 200,000 clones, roughly 78% seen once. The sequencing input was PBMCs. The receptor set was obtained from a woman in her twenties or thirties in good health and CMV-seropositive.

The sample holds a few counts of this clone. The gene calls are TRBV30 and TRBJ1-4; 9 positions match TRBD1. The V segment lost 1 base and the J segment 8 bases; nucleotides outside the gene matches: 5. Germline CDR1 and CDR2: GTSNPN and SVGIG (reference sequence). The CDR3 has 14 amino acids. The CDR3 sequence: CAWSGTGVWEKLFF. Here the CDR3 DNA reads TGTGCCTGGAGTGGGACAGGGGTTTGGGAAAAACTGTTTTTT.

This rearrangement joins TRBV4-3 to TRBJ2-3, with a possible D match to TRBD1 (6 bases). CDR1 and CDR2 from the germline V gene are LGHNA and YSLEER. The V and J ends lost 2 bases and 5 bases respectively, with 11 bases between them. The CDR3 extends over 14 amino acids. The CDR3 region has the DNA TGCGCCAGCAGCCAACTCCTAGGGGGAGATACGCAGTATTTT. Translating it yields CASSQLLGGDTQYF.

The V call is TRBV6-5, the J call TRBJ2-5; TRBD1 matches at 8 bases. The CDR3 covers 15 residues. Germline V gene data show CDR1 as MNHEY and CDR2 as SVGAGI. DNA for the CDR3: TGTGCGGTAACTCGGACAGGGCACAACCTTGAGACCCAGTACTTC. Translation gives CAVTRTGHNLETQYF.

This chain joins TRBV19 and TRBJ2-7; D not resolved. This CDR3 is built from 14 residues. The V end was cut by 4 bases, the J end by 1 base, with 11 bases between. Germline V CDR1 and CDR2: LNHDA, SQIVND (reference sequence). CDR3 in amino acids: CASSTAVGSYEQYF. CDR3 in DNA: TGTGCCAGTAGTACCGCGGTCGGGTCCTACGAGCAGTACTTC.

This clone has just one count. The junction departs from germline at one end; a sequencing error may be responsible. The rearrangement joins TRBV18 to TRBJ1-1; D remains ambiguous. The germline V gene encodes CDR1 KGHSH and CDR2 LQKENI. The CDR3 is 14 residues long. The CDR3 DNA sequence: TGTGCCAGCTCGGAGTGGCAGAACTCCATTGAAACTTTCTTT. Its protein product is CASSEWQNSIETFF.

A single count supports this clone. The chain carries TRBV7-8 and TRBJ2-3; TRBD2 agrees at 7 bases. J was trimmed by 13 bases and V by 5 bases; bases with no gene match: 9. CDR3 length equals 12 residues. The germline CDR1 and CDR2 sequences are SGHVS and FQNEAQ. The CDR3, as DNA: TGTGCCAGCAGCCCCCGGGAGGATTTGGAGTATTTT. Amino acids: CASSPREDLEYF.

The chain has TRBV4-1 and TRBJ2-3, with D tentatively TRBD2 (6 bases). Germline V gene data show CDR1 as MGHRA and CDR2 as YSYEKL. Trimming shortened V by 2 bases and J by 8 bases, and 20 bases separated the two germline ends. The CDR3 extends over 16 amino acids. CDR3 in amino acids: CASSQPPGGRSLTQYF. For the CDR3, the DNA is TGCGCCAGCAGCCAACCCCCCGGGGGTAGAAGCCTTACGCAGTATTTT.

The chain joins TRBV7-9 to TRBJ1-2; D ambiguous. The CDR3 spans 14 residues. The V end lost 5 bases, the J end lost 7 bases, and 17 bases lay between the germline ends. CDR1 and CDR2 from the germline V gene are SEHNR and FQNEAQ (reference sequence). The CDR3, as DNA: TGTGCCAGCAGCCGATCCGGGTCCGCCCTTGGCTACACCTTC. Its protein product is CASSRSGSALGYTF.

The gene calls are TRBV4-3 and TRBJ1-2; TRBD1 aligns across 7 bases. The ends lost 5 bases at V and 8 bases at J; junction bases unmatched: 14. The CDR3 totals 15 residues. The V gene's germline CDR1 is LGHNA and CDR2 YSLEER. The CDR3 DNA reads TGCGCCAGCAGCGAGTCGACAGGGCCGGGGGCCGGCTACACCTTC. Translated, it gives CASSESTGPGAGYTF.

This clone was observed a single time. This chain joins TRBV7-9 and TRBJ2-7; D is undetermined. Trimming shortened V by 7 bases and J by 6 bases, and 16 bases separated the two germline ends. This CDR3 has 13 amino acids. CDR1 SEHNR and CDR2 FQNEAQ come from the germline V gene (reference sequence). Here the CDR3 DNA reads TGTGCCAGCACCCAGAAGCCAACAGTCGAGCAGTACTTC. Encoded protein: CASTQKPTVEQYF.

V is TRBV11-2 and J is TRBJ2-7; D uncertain. V lost 4 bases and J 5 bases, leaving 15 bases between the germline ends. The CDR3 has 14 amino acids. The germline CDR1 and CDR2 sequences are SGHAT and FQNNGV. The CDR3 region has the DNA TGTGCCAGCAGCTGGAGAGAGCCTTGGGACGAGCAGTACTTC. Its translation: CASSWREPWDEQYF.

The chain is built from TRBV27 and TRBJ1-2; 12 bases are a match to TRBD1. Germline CDR1 and CDR2: MNHEY and SMNVEV (reference sequence). This CDR3 has 16 residues. After removal of 10 bases from V and 4 bases from J, the junction contained 13 bases not matched to a gene. The CDR3 sequence: CATGRLGQGAIYGYTF. CDR3 coding DNA: TGTGCCACCGGTCGGCTGGGACAGGGGGCGATCTATGGCTACACCTTC.

The chain employs TRBV29-1 and TRBJ1-1; 12 bases agree with TRBD1. Looked up from germline, CDR1 is SQVTM and CDR2 is ANQGSEA. The CDR3 is 18 residues long. The ends lost 4 bases at V and 1 base at J; junction bases unmatched: 13. The CDR3 DNA sequence: TGCAGCGTTGGCCCGGGGCCGGGACAGGGGGCAGGGAACACTGAAGCTTTCTTT. Translated, it gives CSVGPGPGQGAGNTEAFF.

The chain recombines TRBV4-3 with TRBJ2-1, with TRBD2 matching over 7 bases. Germline trimming cut 0 bases from V and 0 bases from J; bases unmatched to any gene: 8. Germline loops: CDR1 LGHNA, CDR2 YSLEER. The CDR3 covers 18 residues. CDR3 nucleotides: TGCGCCAGCAGCCAAGATCCGTTTCCTAGCGGCTCCTACAATGAGCAGTTCTTC. The encoded protein is CASSQDPFPSGSYNEQFF.

The chain is built from TRBV4-1 and TRBJ2-3; D not resolved. CDR1 and CDR2 (germline): MGHRA, YSYEKL. The CDR3 extends over 13 amino acids. The V gene lost 1 base and the J gene lost 4 bases, with 6 bases spanning the gap. The CDR3 DNA reads TGCGCCAGCAGCCAAGTACCGGCAGATACGCAGTATTTT. Protein sequence: CASSQVPADTQYF.

The rearrangement joins TRBV2 to TRBJ1-2, with D maybe TRBD1 (5 bases). Trimming left V 1 base short and J 7 bases short, with 10 bases between. Germline CDR1 SNHLY, CDR2 FYNNEI. This CDR3 contains 13 residues. This CDR3 is CASSEDVGGGYTF. The CDR3 coding sequence is TGTGCCAGCAGTGAAGATGTGGGGGGTGGCTACACCTTC.

The CDR3 reads CASSVEGTVNTIYF. CDR3 nucleotides: TGTGCCAGCAGCGTCGAGGGGACAGTGAACACCATATATTTT. The J gene is TRBJ1-3, the V gene TRBV9, with 7 bases aligning to TRBD1. Trimming at V came to 2 bases and at J to 7 bases, leaving 6 bases not matched to a gene. The germline V gene encodes CDR1 SGDLS and CDR2 YYNGEE. This CDR3 is built from 14 residues.

This clone occurred once. The V call is TRBV10-3, the J call TRBJ2-3; 7 positions agree with TRBD1. This CDR3 comprises 13 residues. Germline V gene lookup returns CDR1 ENHRY and CDR2 SYGVKD. Trimming removed 7 bases from V and 4 bases from J; junction bases left unmatched: 5. CDR3 loop: CAIKGAQSDTQYF. The DNA for the CDR3 is TGTGCCATCAAGGGGGCGCAGTCAGATACGCAGTATTTT.

The rearrangement uses TRBV29-1 and TRBJ2-3, with D uncertain. Germline CDR1 is SQVTM and CDR2 is ANQGSEA. This CDR3 contains 14 residues. The germline V and J ends were trimmed by 5 bases and 4 bases, with 16 bases remaining between them. The CDR3 loop reads CSVRLYAEADTQYF. In DNA, the CDR3 is TGCAGCGTTAGGCTGTACGCCGAGGCAGATACGCAGTATTTT.

The CDR3 sequence: CASIRLQGTSVYEQYF. DNA for the CDR3: TGTGCCAGCATTAGACTCCAGGGAACGTCCGTCTACGAGCAGTACTTC. V is TRBV2 and J is TRBJ2-7, with D possibly TRBD1 on 5 matching bases. There are 16 residues in the CDR3. Germline-derived CDR1 and CDR2 are SNHLY and FYNNEI. V was trimmed by 7 bases and J by 3 bases, leaving 22 bases between them.

The chain is built from TRBV5-6 and TRBJ2-7; the match to TRBD1 covers 7 bases. This CDR3 region has 14 residues. Unmatched junction bases numbered 6, after V lost 2 bases and J lost 4 bases. Germline assignment: CDR1 SGHDT and CDR2 YYEEEE. The CDR3, as DNA: TGTGCCAGCAGCTTAGGGACAGAGGATTACGAGCAGTACTTC. Translation: CASSLGTEDYEQYF.

The J gene is TRBJ1-5, the V gene TRBV6-1; 9 positions agree with TRBD1. V dropped 4 bases and J dropped 4; count of bases not matched to a gene: 5. CDR1 is MNHNS, CDR2 SASEGT, per germline. This CDR3 contains 15 residues. CDR3 in amino acids: CASSGGQGINQPQHF. Written as DNA, the CDR3 is TGTGCCAGCAGTGGGGGACAGGGCATTAATCAGCCCCAGCATTTT.

The chain recombines TRBV5-5 with TRBJ2-1, with 10 bases fitting TRBD2. CDR1 SGHKS and CDR2 YYEKEE come from the germline V gene (reference sequence). V shed 0 bases and J 7 bases; nucleotides not matched to a gene: 4. The CDR3 extends over 15 amino acids. CDR3 residues: CASSLGLAGGNEQFF. As DNA, the CDR3 is TGTGCCAGCAGCTTGGGACTAGCGGGTGGGAATGAGCAGTTCTTC.

This sequence joins TRBV6-5 and TRBJ1-5; possibly TRBD1 for D (5 bases). In germline, CDR1 is MNHEY, CDR2 SVGAGI. Trimming stripped 6 bases from V and 2 bases from J, with 11 bases between. There are 14 residues in the CDR3. CDR3 region: CASSRDFGNQPQHF. As DNA, the CDR3 is TGTGCCAGCAGCCGGGACTTTGGCAATCAGCCCCAGCATTTT.

The genes are TRBV7-2 and TRBJ2-3; D not certain. The V end lost 4 bases, the J end lost 2 bases, and 7 bases lay between the germline ends. The germline V gene encodes CDR1 SGHTA and CDR2 FQGNSA. The CDR3 has 13 amino acids. DNA of the CDR3: TGTGCCAGCAGCTCAGCCAACACAGATACGCAGTATTTT. This encodes CASSSANTDTQYF.

The chain has TRBV5-1 and TRBJ2-3; 11 bases match TRBD2. The trim removed 5 bases at V and 1 base at J, leaving 6 bases unmatched. Germline V gene lookup returns CDR1 SGHRS and CDR2 YFSETQ. The CDR3 is made up of 16 amino acids. CDR3 DNA: TGCGCCAGCAGGCCCGGGACTAGCGGTGGCACAGATACGCAGTATTTT. Amino acid sequence: CASRPGTSGGTDTQYF. Full variable domain (rest looked up from reference TRBV5-1 and TRBJ2-3): KAGVTQTPRYLIKTRGQQVTLSCSPISGHRSVSWYQQTPGQGLQFLFEYFSETQRNKGNFPGRFSGRQFSNSRSEMNVSTLELGDSALYLCASRPGTSGGTDTQYFGPGTRLTVL.

This clone appeared once. The limits of the CDR3 on the DNA are not certain, so only TCRdb's listed CDR3 is given. The genes are TRBV10-3 and TRBJ1-1; TRBD1, the table's D call, was not compared with the DNA. The CDR3 has 10 residues if both end residues are counted. The germline V gene has CDR1 ENHRY and CDR2 SYGVKD. The chain's CDR3 is CATWGQGTFF.